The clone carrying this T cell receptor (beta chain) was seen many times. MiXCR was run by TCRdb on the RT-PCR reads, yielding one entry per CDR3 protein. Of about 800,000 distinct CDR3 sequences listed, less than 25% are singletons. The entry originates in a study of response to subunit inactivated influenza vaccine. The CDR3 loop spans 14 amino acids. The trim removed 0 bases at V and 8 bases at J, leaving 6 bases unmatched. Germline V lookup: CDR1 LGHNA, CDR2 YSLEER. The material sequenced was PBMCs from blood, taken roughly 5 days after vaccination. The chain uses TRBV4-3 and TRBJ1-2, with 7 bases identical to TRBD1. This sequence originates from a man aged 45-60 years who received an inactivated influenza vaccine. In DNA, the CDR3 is TGCGCCAGCAGCCAAGATGACAGGGTGGGCGGCTACACCTTC. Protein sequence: CASSQDDRVGGYTF.